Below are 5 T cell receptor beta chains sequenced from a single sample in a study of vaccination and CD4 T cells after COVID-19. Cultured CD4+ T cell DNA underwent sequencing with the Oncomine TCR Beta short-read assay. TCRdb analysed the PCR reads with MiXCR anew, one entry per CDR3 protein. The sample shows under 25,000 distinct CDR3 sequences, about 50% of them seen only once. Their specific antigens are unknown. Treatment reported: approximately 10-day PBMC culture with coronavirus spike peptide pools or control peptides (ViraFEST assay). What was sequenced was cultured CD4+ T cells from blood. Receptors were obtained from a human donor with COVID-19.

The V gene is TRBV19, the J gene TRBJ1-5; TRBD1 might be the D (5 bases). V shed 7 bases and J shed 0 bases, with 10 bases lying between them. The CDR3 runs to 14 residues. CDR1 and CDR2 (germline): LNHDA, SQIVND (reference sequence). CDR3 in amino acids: CASMGGYSNQPQHF. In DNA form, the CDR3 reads TGTGCCAGTATGGGGGGTTATAGCAATCAGCCCCAGCATTTT.

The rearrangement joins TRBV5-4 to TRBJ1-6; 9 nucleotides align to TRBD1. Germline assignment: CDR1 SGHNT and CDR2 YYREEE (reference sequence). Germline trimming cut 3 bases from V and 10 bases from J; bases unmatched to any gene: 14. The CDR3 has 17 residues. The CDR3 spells CASSSVAGQGRGSPLHF. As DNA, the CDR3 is TGTGCCAGCAGCTCGGTGGCGGGACAGGGAAGAGGATCACCCCTCCACTTT.

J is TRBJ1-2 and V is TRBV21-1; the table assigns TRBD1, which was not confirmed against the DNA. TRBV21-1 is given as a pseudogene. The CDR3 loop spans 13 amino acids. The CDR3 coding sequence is TGTGCCAGCAGCAAAGGTCAGGGACAGGGCTACACCTTC. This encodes CASSKGQGQGYTF.

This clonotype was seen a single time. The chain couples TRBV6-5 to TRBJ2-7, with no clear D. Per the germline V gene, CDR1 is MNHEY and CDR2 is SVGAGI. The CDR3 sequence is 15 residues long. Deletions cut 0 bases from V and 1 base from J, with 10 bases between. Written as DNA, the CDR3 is TGTGCCAGCAGTTACTCTTCCGGGCAATCCTACGAGCAGTACTTC. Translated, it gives CASSYSSGQSYEQYF.

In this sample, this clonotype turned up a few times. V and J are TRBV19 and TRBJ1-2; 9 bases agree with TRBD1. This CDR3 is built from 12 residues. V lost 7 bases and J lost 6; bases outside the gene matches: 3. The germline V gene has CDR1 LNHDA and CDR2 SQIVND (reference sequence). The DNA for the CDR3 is TGTGCCAGTAACGACAGGGGGGATGGCTACACCTTC. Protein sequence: CASNDRGDGYTF.